Shown below are 7 T cell receptor beta chains from a single sample sequenced in a study of T-cell reconstitution after alpha-beta-depleted transplantation in children. The authors prepared the TCRbeta library with unique molecular identifiers. MiXCR, applied by TCRdb to the PCR reads, yields one record per CDR3 protein. Found here are about 610,000 distinct CDR3 sequences, approximately 10% of them singletons; the top ten hold less than 5%. The sample consisted of PBMCs from the stem cell graft donor, taken from the stem cell graft. The receptors were gathered from a human donor who donated a stem cell graft to a child with acute myeloid leukemia.

This clonotype was counted only a few times. The chain links TRBV3-1 to TRBJ2-1; D uncertain. The CDR3 is made up of 14 amino acids. The germline V and J ends were trimmed by 7 bases and 4 bases, with 14 bases remaining between them. Looked up from germline, CDR1 is LGHDT and CDR2 is YNNKEL (reference sequence). The CDR3 coding sequence is TGTGCCAGCACCCGATCGGAACGGTACAATGAGCAGTTCTTC. Translated, it gives CASTRSERYNEQFF.

This clonotype has more than one count but fewer than ten. V usage is TRBV7-2 and J usage is TRBJ2-3, with a tentative D call TRBD2 (5 bases). V was clipped by 6 bases and J by 5 bases, with 18 bases between them. This CDR3 is built from 15 residues. Germline V gene lookup returns CDR1 SGHTA and CDR2 FQGNSA. CDR3 sequence (DNA): TGTGCCAGCAGTCCTGGGTGGGAGTCTAAAGATACGCAGTATTTT. This codes for CASSPGWESKDTQYF.

The chain has TRBV28 and TRBJ2-7; possibly TRBD1 for D (6 bases). The length of the CDR3 is 15 residues. CDR1 MDHEN and CDR2 SYDVKM come from the germline V gene. V was pared by 5 bases and J by 3 bases, with 17 bases between. DNA of the CDR3: TGTGCCAGCAGTCCCATGGATGGGGGCGACTACGAGCAGTACTTC. Protein: CASSPMDGGDYEQYF.

This clonotype was detected many times. This sequence joins TRBV7-2 and TRBJ1-5; 11 bases fit TRBD1. The J segment lost 5 bases and the V segment lost 4 bases, leaving 4 bases of the junction unmatched. The CDR3 consists of 15 residues. Looked up from germline, CDR1 is SGHTA and CDR2 is FQGNSA. For the CDR3, the DNA is TGTGCCAGCAGCTCCGGGACAGGGGGTTATCAGCCCCAGCATTTT. Its protein product is CASSSGTGGYQPQHF.

This clonotype was picked up a small number of times. The rearrangement uses TRBV20-1 and TRBJ1-4; D not resolved. From germline, CDR1 is DFQATT and CDR2 SNEGSKA (reference sequence). The CDR3 spans 11 residues. Between the trimmed V and J ends, which lost 4 bases and 15 bases, there was a span of 15 bases. CDR3 coding DNA: TGCAGTGCTAAGCTCCAAGAGGGAGTGTTTTTT. Its translation is CSAKLQEGVFF.

This clonotype was observed a handful of times. The DNA for the CDR3 is TGTGCCAGCAGCTCCTTGGACAGGGGATGGATCACTGAAGCTTTCTTT. This translates into CASSSLDRGWITEAFF. The chain combines TRBV5-6 with TRBJ1-1; 9 bases agree with TRBD1. The CDR3 contains 16 residues. The J segment lost 4 bases and the V segment lost 3 bases, leaving 10 bases of the junction unmatched. Germline CDR1 SGHDT, CDR2 YYEEEE.

This clonotype showed up just a few times. The gene calls are TRBV5-1 and TRBJ1-6, with a tentative D call TRBD1 (5 bases). V lost 4 bases and J 5 bases, leaving 10 bases between the germline ends. CDR1 SGHRS and CDR2 YFSETQ come from the germline V gene. The CDR3 spans 14 residues. The CDR3 protein is CASSRQSDNSPLHF. The CDR3 coding sequence is TGCGCCAGCAGCCGACAGAGTGATAATTCACCCCTCCACTTT.